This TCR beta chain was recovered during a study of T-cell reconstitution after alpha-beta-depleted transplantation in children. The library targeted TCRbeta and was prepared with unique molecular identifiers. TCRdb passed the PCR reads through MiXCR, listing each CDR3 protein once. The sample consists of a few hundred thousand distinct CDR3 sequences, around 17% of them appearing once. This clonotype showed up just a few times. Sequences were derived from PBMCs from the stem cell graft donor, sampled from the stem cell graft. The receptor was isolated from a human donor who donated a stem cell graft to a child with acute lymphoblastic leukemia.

In DNA form, the CDR3 reads TGTGCCAGCAGACAGGAAAACCAAGAGACCCAGTACTTC. It is translated as CASRQENQETQYF. The J gene is TRBJ2-5, the V gene TRBV12-3 or TRBV12-4, with D perhaps TRBD1 (5 bases). The CDR3 is 13 amino acids. Between the trimmed V and J ends, which lost 6 bases and 0 bases, there was a span of 8 bases.